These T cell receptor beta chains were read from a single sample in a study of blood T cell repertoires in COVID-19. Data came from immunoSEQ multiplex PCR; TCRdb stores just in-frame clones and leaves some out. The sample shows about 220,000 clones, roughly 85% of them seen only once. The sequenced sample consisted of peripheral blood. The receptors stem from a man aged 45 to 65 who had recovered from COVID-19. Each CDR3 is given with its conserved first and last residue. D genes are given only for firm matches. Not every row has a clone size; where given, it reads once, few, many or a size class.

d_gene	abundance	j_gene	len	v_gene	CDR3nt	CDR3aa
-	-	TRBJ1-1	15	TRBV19	TGTGCCAGTAAAGAGGAGGGCAGGCAGAACACTGAAGCTTTCTTT	CASKEEGRQNTEAFF
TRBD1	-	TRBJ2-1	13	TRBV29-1	TGCAGCGTTGGGACAGGGGGCTACAATGAGCAGTTCTTC	CSVGTGGYNEQFF
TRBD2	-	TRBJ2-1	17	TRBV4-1	TGCGCCAGCAGCCAAGATGATCCGGGACTAGCGGGAGTACTGCAGTTCTTC	CASSQDDPGLAGVLQFF
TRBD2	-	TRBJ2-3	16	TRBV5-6	TGTGCCAGCAGCTTGGTGGGACTAGCGGAAACAGATACGCAGTATTTT	CASSLVGLAETDTQYF
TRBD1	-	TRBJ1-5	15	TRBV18	TGTGCCAGCTCACCACGAACAGGGGGCATTCAGCCCCAGCATTTT	CASSPRTGGIQPQHF
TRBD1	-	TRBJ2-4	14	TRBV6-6	TGTGCCAGCAACCTCAGGGGGCAAAGGGACATTCAGTACTTC	CASNLRGQRDIQYF
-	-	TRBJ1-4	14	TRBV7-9	TGTGCCAGCAGCTTGAGTAGTGGAGGGGAGAAACTGTTTTTT	CASSLSSGGEKLFF
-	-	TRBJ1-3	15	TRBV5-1	TGCGCCAGCAGCACCACAGCCTACTCTGGAAACACCATATATTTT	CASSTTAYSGNTIYF
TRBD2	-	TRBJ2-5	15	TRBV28	TGTGCCAGCAGTTTATGGGGGAGGGCCGCGGAGACCCAGTACTTC	CASSLWGRAAETQYF
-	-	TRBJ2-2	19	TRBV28	TGTGCCAGCAGTAAGCTGTCCCTGGTGGGGCGGAAAAACACCGGGGAGCTGTTTTTT	CASSKLSLVGRKNTGELFF
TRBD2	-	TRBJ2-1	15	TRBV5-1	TGCGCCAGCAGCCAGCAGCCAGCGGGAGGTTCTGAGCAGTTCTTC	CASSQQPAGGSEQFF
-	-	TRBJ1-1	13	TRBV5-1	TGCGCCAGCAGCGAACAGGTAAACACTGAAGCTTTCTTT	CASSEQVNTEAFF
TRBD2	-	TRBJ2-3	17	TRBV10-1	TGCGCCAGCAGTGAGACCATAGCGGGAAAAGGCACAGATACGCAGTATTTT	CASSETIAGKGTDTQYF
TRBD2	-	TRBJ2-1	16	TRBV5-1	TGCGCCAGCAGCAACTCCGGGACTAGCGGGTACAATGAGCAGTTCTTC	CASSNSGTSGYNEQFF
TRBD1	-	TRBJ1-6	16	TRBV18	TGTGCCAGCTCACCCAGAGGGGGCGCGGGGAATTCACCCCTCCACTTT	CASSPRGGAGNSPLHF
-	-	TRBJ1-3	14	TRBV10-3	TGTGCCATCGATTCAGGTGACTCTGGAAACACCATATATTTT	CAIDSGDSGNTIYF
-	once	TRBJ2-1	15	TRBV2	TGTGCCAGCAGTGAGAATACTATATACTACAATGAGCAGTTCTTC	CASSENTIYYNEQFF
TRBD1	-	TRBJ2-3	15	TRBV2	TGTGCCAGCAGTGACCGGACAGGGGCGACAGATACGCAGTATTTT	CASSDRTGATDTQYF
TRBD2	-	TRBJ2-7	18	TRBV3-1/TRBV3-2	TGTGCCAGCAGCCTGAGGACTAGCGGGAGGGTGAGGCCCTACGAGCAGTACTTC	CASSLRTSGRVRPYEQYF
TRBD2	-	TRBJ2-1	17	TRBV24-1	TGTGCCACCAGTGATTTTAGAGGGGTAGCGGGAGAGGGTGAGCAGTTCTTC	CATSDFRGVAGEGEQFF
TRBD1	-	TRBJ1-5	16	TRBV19	TGTGCCAGTAGTATCCTCTTGGGCAGGGGGAATCAGCCCCAGCATTTT	CASSILLGRGNQPQHF
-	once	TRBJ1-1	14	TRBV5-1	TGCGCCAGCAGCTGGGTAGCCCCGAACACTGAAGCTTTCTTT	CASSWVAPNTEAFF
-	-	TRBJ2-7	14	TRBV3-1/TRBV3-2	TGTGCCAGCAGCCACCGAGGGCGGTCCTACGAGCAGTACTTC	CASSHRGRSYEQYF
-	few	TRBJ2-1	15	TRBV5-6	TGTGCCAGCAGCCCCATGACAGGACGCTACAATGAGCAGTTCTTC	CASSPMTGRYNEQFF
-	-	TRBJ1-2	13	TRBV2	TGTGCCAGCATGCGGACTAAGAACTATGGCTACACCTTC	CASMRTKNYGYTF
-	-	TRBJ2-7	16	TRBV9	TGTGCCAGCAGCGTAGACGGGGGGACAAGCTATTACGAGCAGTACTTC	CASSVDGGTSYYEQYF
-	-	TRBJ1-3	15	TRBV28	TGTGCCAGCAGTTTAAATGGGGCAGGTGGAAACACCATATATTTT	CASSLNGAGGNTIYF
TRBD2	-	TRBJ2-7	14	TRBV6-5	TGTGCCAGCTCGGGACTAGCGTCCTCCTACGAGCAGTACTTC	CASSGLASSYEQYF
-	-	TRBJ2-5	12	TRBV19	TGTGCCAGTAGTCCTCGGGGGGAGACCCAGTACTTC	CASSPRGETQYF
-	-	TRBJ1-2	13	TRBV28	TGTGCCAGCAGGAGAGGGCAGGAGTACGGCTACACCTTC	CASRRGQEYGYTF
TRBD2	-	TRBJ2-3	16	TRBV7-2	TGTGCCAGCAGCCCAGGGCGCGGGAGGGCCCCAGATACGCAGTATTTT	CASSPGRGRAPDTQYF
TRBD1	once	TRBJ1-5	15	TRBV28	TGTGCCAGCAGCACCAGGGGGCTGGGCAATCAGCCCCAGCATTTT	CASSTRGLGNQPQHF
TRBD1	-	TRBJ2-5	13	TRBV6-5	TGTGCCAGCAGCCGACAGGGGGCCTCCCCTCAGTACTTC	CASSRQGASPQYF
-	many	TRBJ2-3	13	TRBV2	TGTGCCAGCAGTGAGGGGCTCCCAGATACGCAGTATTTT	CASSEGLPDTQYF
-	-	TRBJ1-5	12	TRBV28	TGTGCCGTAGAGGGGGTCCGTCAGCCCCAGCATTTT	CAVEGVRQPQHF
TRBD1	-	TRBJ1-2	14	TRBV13	TGTGCCAGCAGCCCCGGGACAGGGTTCGGGGGCTACACCTTC	CASSPGTGFGGYTF
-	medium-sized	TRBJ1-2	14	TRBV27	TGTGCCAGCATCTCAAGCAGGGGCTGGTGTGGCTACACCTTC	CASISSRGWCGYTF
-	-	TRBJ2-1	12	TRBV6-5	TGTGCCACCTCGGTCTCCTACAATGAGCAGTTCTTC	CATSVSYNEQFF
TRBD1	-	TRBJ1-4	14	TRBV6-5	TGTGCCAGCAGTCCGGACAGGAGTAGTGCAAAACTGTTTTTT	CASSPDRSSAKLFF
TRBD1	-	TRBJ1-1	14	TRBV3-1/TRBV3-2	TGTGCCAGCAGCCCCCGGGACAGGGAATCGCGGGCTTTCTTT	CASSPRDRESRAFF
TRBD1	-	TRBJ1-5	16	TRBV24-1	TGTGCCACCAGTGACCGGAACGACAGGGATGGACAGCCCCAGCATTTT	CATSDRNDRDGQPQHF
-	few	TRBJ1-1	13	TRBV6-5	TGTGCCAGCCGGGGGGCGTGGAACACTGAAGCTTTCTTT	CASRGAWNTEAFF
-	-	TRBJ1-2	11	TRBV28	TGTGCCAGCAACAGTAACTATGGCTACACCTTC	CASNSNYGYTF
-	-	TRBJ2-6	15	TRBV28	TGTGCCAGCAGTTTACACGGGGCTGGGGCCAACGTCCTGACTTTC	CASSLHGAGANVLTF
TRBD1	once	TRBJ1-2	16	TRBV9	TGTGCCAGCAGCCTCAGACCGGGACAGGGGATTCATGGCTACACCTTC	CASSLRPGQGIHGYTF
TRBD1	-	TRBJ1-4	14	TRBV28	TGTGCCAGCAGTACTCCGGGACCAGGGGGAAAACTGTTTTTT	CASSTPGPGGKLFF
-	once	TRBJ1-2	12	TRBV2	TGTGCCAGCAGTGAGCGGAACTATGGCTACACCTTC	CASSERNYGYTF
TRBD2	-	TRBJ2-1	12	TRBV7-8	TGTGCCAGCGGCGCGGGAGCGGATGAGCAGTTCTTC	CASGAGADEQFF
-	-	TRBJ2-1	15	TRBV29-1	TGCAGCGTCCCGCTAGCTTGGAGCTCCTACAATGAGCAGTTCTTC	CSVPLAWSSYNEQFF
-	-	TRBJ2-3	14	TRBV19	TGTGCCAGTAGAGGACTTCTTAGCACAGATACGCAGTATTTT	CASRGLLSTDTQYF
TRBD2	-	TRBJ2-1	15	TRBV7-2	TGTGCCAGCAGCTTTCCGAGCGGGGCAATCAATGAGCAGTTCTTC	CASSFPSGAINEQFF
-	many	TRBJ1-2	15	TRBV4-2	TGTGCCAGCAGCCAAGCCCAGGGGAGCCACTATGGCTACACCTTC	CASSQAQGSHYGYTF
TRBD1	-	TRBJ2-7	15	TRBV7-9	TGTGCCAGCAGCCCCTTGGACAGGCCCAACTACGAGCAGTACTTC	CASSPLDRPNYEQYF
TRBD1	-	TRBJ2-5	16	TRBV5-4	TGTGCCAGCAGCTCTGAGTGGGCGGACAGGAGGAAGACCCAGTACTTC	CASSSEWADRRKTQYF
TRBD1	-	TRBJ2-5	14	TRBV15	TGTGCCACCAGCAGCAACAGGGGGTACGAGACCCAGTACTTC	CATSSNRGYETQYF
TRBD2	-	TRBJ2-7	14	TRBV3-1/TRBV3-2	TGTGCCAGCAGCCCAGTGTTAGCGGGAGGCGAGCAGTACTTC	CASSPVLAGGEQYF
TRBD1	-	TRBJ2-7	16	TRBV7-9	TGTGCCAGCAGCTTAGGGGACAGGGGTAGCTCCTACGAGCAGTACTTC	CASSLGDRGSSYEQYF
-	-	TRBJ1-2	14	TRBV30	TGTGCCTGGAGTTGGATAGGGAGTGGCTATGGCTACACCTTC	CAWSWIGSGYGYTF
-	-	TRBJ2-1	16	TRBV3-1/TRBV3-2	TGTGCCAGCAGCCAAGAACATATTAGGGGCTACAATGAGCAGTTCTTC	CASSQEHIRGYNEQFF
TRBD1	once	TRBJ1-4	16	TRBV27	TGTGCCAGCAGAAATTCCATGGGACAGGGGGCTGAAAAACTGTTTTTT	CASRNSMGQGAEKLFF